These 5 T cell receptor beta chains were all obtained from the same sample, sequenced in a study of OX40 agonist ivuxolimab in advanced cancers. Sequencing was performed with immunoSEQ multiplex PCR; in TCRdb, only in-frame clones are kept and a portion is missing. This table has about 58,000 clones, 85% to 90% appearing once. Source: CD4+ or CD8+ T cells sorted from blood, taken in a trial of the OX40 agonist ivuxolimab. The source of these receptors is an adult with an advanced solid tumor such as melanoma, head and neck, liver or kidney cancer.

The genes are TRBV7-2 and TRBJ2-7; D possibly matches TRBD1 or TRBD2 (5 bases each). The CDR3 sequence is 14 residues long. The V gene lost 5 bases and the J gene lost 0 bases, with 11 bases spanning the gap. The germline gives CDR1 SGHTA, CDR2 FQGNSA. CDR3 sequence: CASSRDPSSYEQYF. The DNA for the CDR3 is TGTGCCAGCAGCCGGGACCCTAGCTCCTACGAGCAGTACTTC. The whole variable domain, remainder taken from reference TRBV7-2 and TRBJ2-7, is GAGVSQSPSNKVTEKGKDVELRCDPISGHTALYWYRQSLGQGLEFLIYFQGNSAPDKSGLPSDRFSAERTGGSVSTLTIQRTQQEDSAVYLCASSRDPSSYEQYFGPGTRLTVT.

The genes are TRBV29-1 and TRBJ1-2; no definite D call. The CDR3 sequence is 10 residues long. V lost 1 base and J lost 6, with 3 bases in between. Germline-derived CDR1 and CDR2 are SQVTM and ANQGSEA. The CDR3 region has the DNA TGCAGCGTTGAAGTACATGGCTACACCTTC. It specifies CSVEVHGYTF. The full variable domain, rest sourced from reference TRBV29-1 and TRBJ1-2, is SAVISQKPSRDICQRGTSLTIQCQVDSQVTMMFWYRQQPGQSLTLIATANQGSEATYESGFVIDKFPISRPNLTFSTLTVSNMSPEDSSIYLCSVEVHGYTFGSGTRLTVV.

The chain has TRBV19 and TRBJ2-5; D perhaps matches TRBD1 (6 bases). The end of the DNA fits TRBJ2-7 better, so the J call may be wrong. This CDR3 spans 15 amino acids. Germline V CDR1 and CDR2: LNHDA, SQIVND (reference sequence). As DNA, the CDR3 is TGTGCCAGCAAACGAGGGAGACAGGCCTCCTACGAGCAGTACTTC. This sequence encodes CASKRGRQASYEQYF.

The rearrangement links TRBV27 to TRBJ2-5; 8 bases map to TRBD2. The CDR3 spans 15 residues. The J segment lost 6 bases and the V segment lost 2 bases, leaving 8 bases of the junction unmatched. Germline loops: CDR1 MNHEY, CDR2 SMNVEV (reference sequence). CDR3 in amino acids: CASSLEGGGRKTQYF. The CDR3 nucleotides are TGTGCCAGCAGTTTAGAGGGCGGGGGGCGGAAGACCCAGTACTTC.

This chain uses TRBV18 with TRBJ1-5; possible D gene TRBD1, 5 bases. Per the germline V gene, CDR1 is KGHSH and CDR2 is LQKENI. The CDR3 contains 15 residues. V was shortened by 6 bases and J by 5 bases, with 17 bases between the two germline ends. This CDR3 is CASSYSGRNDQPQHF. CDR3 DNA: TGTGCCAGCTCTTACTCGGGGCGAAACGATCAGCCCCAGCATTTT. Full variable domain (missing parts from reference TRBV18 and TRBJ1-5): NAGVMQNPRHLVRRRGQEARLRCSPMKGHSHVYWYRQLPEEGLKFMVYLQKENIIDESGMPKERFSAEFPKEGPSILRIQQVVRGDSAAYFCASSYSGRNDQPQHFGDGTRLSIL.